This TCR beta chain was obtained from a study of beta chain features in type 1 diabetes. Markers CD45RO/CCR7/CD25/CD127/CD95/CD27 served to sort CD4+ naive, central memory, regulatory and stem cell-like memory cells. Sort purity for all populations was recorded as exceeding 98%. Trimming took off 9 bases at V and 6 bases at J, with 14 bases between the two ends. This CDR3 comprises 13 residues. Germline CDR1 and CDR2: MNHEY and SMNVEV (reference sequence). This clone occurred many times. Its target is not known. General observations from the study: Significant though moderate, a shortening of TCRB CDR3s appeared in all four CD4+ subsets of Type 1 diabetes patients.

All of the isolated RNA was reverse transcribed, so expressed TCRB transcripts were sequenced. Data came from immunoSEQ multiplex PCR; TCRdb stores just in-frame clones and leaves some out. Of almost 350,000 clones in the sample, approximately 8.2% were seen once. The sequence derives from a woman aged 18-29 years in good health. The chain has TRBV27 and TRBJ1-4; D gene uncertain. Sequenced input: central memory CD4+ T cells from blood. CDR3 in amino acids: CASSPRADEKLFF. CDR3 DNA sequence: TGTGCCAGTAGTCCCCGAGCGGATGAAAAACTGTTTTTT.